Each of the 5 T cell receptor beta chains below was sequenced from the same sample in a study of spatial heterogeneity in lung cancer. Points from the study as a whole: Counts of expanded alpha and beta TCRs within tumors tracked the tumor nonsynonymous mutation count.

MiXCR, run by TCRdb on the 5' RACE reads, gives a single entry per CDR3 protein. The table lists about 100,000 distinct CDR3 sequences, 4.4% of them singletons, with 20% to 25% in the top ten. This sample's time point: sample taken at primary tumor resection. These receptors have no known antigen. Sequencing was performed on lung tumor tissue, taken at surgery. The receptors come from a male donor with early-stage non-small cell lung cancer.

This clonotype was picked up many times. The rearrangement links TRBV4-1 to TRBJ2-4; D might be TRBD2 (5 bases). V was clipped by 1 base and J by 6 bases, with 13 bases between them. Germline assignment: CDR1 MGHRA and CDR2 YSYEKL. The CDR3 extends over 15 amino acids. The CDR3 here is CASSQGPSRGNIQYF. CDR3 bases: TGCGCCAGCAGCCAAGGGCCTAGTCGGGGAAACATTCAGTACTTC.

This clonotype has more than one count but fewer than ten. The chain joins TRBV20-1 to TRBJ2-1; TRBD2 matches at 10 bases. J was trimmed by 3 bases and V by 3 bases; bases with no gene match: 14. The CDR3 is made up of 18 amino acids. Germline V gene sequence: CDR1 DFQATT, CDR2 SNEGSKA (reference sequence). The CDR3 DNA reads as TGCAGTGCTAGCCACTTCTTCGTAGCGGGAGGAATCTACAATGAGCAGTTCTTC. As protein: CSASHFFVAGGIYNEQFF.

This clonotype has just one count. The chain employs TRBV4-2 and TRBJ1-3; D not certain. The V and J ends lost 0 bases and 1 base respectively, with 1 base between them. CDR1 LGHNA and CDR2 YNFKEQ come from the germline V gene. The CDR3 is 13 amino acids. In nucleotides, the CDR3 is TGTGCCAGCAGCCAAGATTCTGGAAACACCATATATTTT. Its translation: CASSQDSGNTIYF.

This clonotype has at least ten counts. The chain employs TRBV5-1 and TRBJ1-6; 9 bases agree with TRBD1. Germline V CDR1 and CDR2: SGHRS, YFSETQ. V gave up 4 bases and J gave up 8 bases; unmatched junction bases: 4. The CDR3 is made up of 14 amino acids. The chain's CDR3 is CASSPGQGDSPLHF. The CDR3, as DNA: TGCGCCAGCAGCCCGGGACAGGGTGATTCACCCCTCCACTTT.

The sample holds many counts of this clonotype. CDR3 nucleotides: TGCGCCAGCAGCTTACCCTCTTTAATCTATGGCTACACCTTC. Amino acid sequence: CASSLPSLIYGYTF. The chain recombines TRBV5-1 with TRBJ1-2, with D unresolved. Looked up from germline, CDR1 is SGHRS and CDR2 is YFSETQ. The germline V and J ends were trimmed by 2 bases and 4 bases, with 12 bases remaining between them. The CDR3 is 14 residues long.